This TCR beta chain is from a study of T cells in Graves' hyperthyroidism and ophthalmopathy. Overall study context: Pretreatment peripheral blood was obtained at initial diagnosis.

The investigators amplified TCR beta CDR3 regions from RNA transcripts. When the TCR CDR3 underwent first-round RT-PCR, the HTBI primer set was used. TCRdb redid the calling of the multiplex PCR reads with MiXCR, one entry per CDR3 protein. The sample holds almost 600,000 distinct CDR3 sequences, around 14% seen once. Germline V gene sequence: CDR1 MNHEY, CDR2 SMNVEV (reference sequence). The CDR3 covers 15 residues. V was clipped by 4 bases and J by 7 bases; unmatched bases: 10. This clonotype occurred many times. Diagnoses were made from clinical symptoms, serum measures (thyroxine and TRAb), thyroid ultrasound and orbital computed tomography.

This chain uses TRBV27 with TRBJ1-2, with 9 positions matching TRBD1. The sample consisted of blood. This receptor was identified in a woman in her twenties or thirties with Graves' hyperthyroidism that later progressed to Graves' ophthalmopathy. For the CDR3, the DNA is TGTGCCAGCAGTTCGTGGGACAGGGATGAAGGTGGCTACACCTTC. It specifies CASSSWDRDEGGYTF.